This T cell receptor beta chain emerged from a study of cytomegalovirus exposure and HLA in healthy donors (TCRdb year 2017). Turning to the overall study: According to a later analysis, one platform produced both the 110 or so validation repertoires and the 720 or so repertoires of the first cohort. The study aimed to test whether signatures of past pathogen exposure could be identified by cataloging public T cell receptors. In addition to the first cohort of about 650 subjects, a separate validation cohort of around 110 different subjects was used. To predict cytomegalovirus infection status, the study brought together high-throughput TCR immunosequencing, statistical association of individual TCRs with disease status, and machine learning.

About this clone: Its antigen remains undetermined. Qualities for individual bases were not recorded, and no much larger clone is one base off.

Donors formed part of the validation cohort, which comprised over a hundred subjects and was distinct from the first cohort of 666 subjects. Points the paper makes about the study in general: Three of the identified cytomegalovirus-associated TCR beta chains were confirmed in vitro to be specific for cytomegalovirus antigens. The authors suggested that the approach could potentially be generalized to other disease states and immunological phenotypes. Cytomegalovirus status was reported to be diagnosed by the classifier with high specificity and sensitivity in both the original and validation cohorts. The validation cohort had no HLA typing available for a later analysis, so co-occurrence within that cohort was assessed over all 130 or so repertoires. Of the cluster scores, around 95% were above 0 in a later analysis, which found that TCRs clustered in the first cohort also tended to co-occur in the 120 validation repertoires. The study gave a list of roughly 150 TCR beta chains associated with cytomegalovirus. Most TCR sequences were observed very rarely across donors, whereas some public TCRs were present in many individuals.

Library method: the immunoSEQ multiplex PCR assay. As for the authors' bioinformatics: A statistical classification framework was built for diagnosing cytomegalovirus status from the catalog of TCR beta chain sequences. Sourced from immuneACCESS, this table was stored by TCRdb with only in-frame sequences that have V and J called. A share of the clones is absent; for the studies checked, an unresolved V gene accounts for under half, and the remainder has no known explanation. From that table come the V and J calls and clone size; the DNA was used to work out D and trimming. Present in this sample are about 160,000 clones, about 96% of which were seen just once. 0.8% to 0.95% of the sample is taken by the ten largest. The CDR3 sequence holds 14 residues, the cysteine and phenylalanine included. The read is trimmed to its CDR3 DNA, 42 bases read in frame from base 1. As encoded in the germline V gene, CDR1 is MGHRA while CDR2 is YSYEKL. Unmatched junction bases come to 6, with V trimmed by 1 base and J by 8 bases.

The chain links TRBV4-1 with TRBJ1-2, and 8 junction bases match TRBD1. The sequence came from a woman under 30 in good health and CMV-seronegative. The sample was PBMCs. This receptor has the CDR3 CASSQGMTGDGYTF. The DNA sequence follows: TGCGCCAGCAGCCAAGGGATGACAGGGGACGGCTACACCTTC.